This is a list of T cell receptor beta chains from one sample in a study of blood T cell repertoires in COVID-19. The method was immunoSEQ multiplex PCR; TCRdb's version includes in-frame clones alone and lacks a portion of them. Here the sample spans about 180,000 clones, 75% to 90% being singletons. Sequenced input: PBMCs or T cells enriched from blood (not recorded which). These receptors came from a woman between 40 and 55 years old with acute COVID-19. Each CDR3 is given with its conserved first and last residue. D genes are given only for firm matches. Clone size is not always given. Where it is, it says once, few, many or a class for expanded clones.

j_call | d_call | clone_size | v_call | cdr3_nt | cdr3_aa
TRBJ2-7 | NA | NA | TRBV7-2 | TGTGCCAGCAGCTTAGTATACGAGCAGTACTTC | CASSLVYEQYF
TRBJ2-2 | NA | NA | TRBV7-2 | TGTGCCAGCAGCTTAGTTTCCAGCACCGGGGAGCTGTTTTTT | CASSLVSSTGELFF
TRBJ1-3 | TRBD1 | NA | TRBV28 | TGTGCCAGCAGCCCGGGACAGCCGTATTATGGAAACACCATATATTTT | CASSPGQPYYGNTIYF
TRBJ2-5 | NA | NA | TRBV5-1 | TGCGCCAGCAGCTTGGGACAGAGAGAGACCCAGTACTTC | CASSLGQRETQYF
TRBJ2-1 | NA | NA | TRBV11-2 | TGTGCCAGCAGCTTAGATGGCAGGCCCACAACCTACAATGAGCAGTTCTTC | CASSLDGRPTTYNEQFF
TRBJ1-1 | NA | NA | TRBV18 | TGTGCCAGCTCACCGAACCTCGGTCGGACTAGCCAAACGCCAGGCCCCTCCTTCACTGAAGCTTTCTTT | CASSPNLGRTSQTPGPSFTEAFF
TRBJ2-7 | TRBD1 | NA | TRBV29-1 | TGCAGCCCTGAGAGGGGGACAGGGGGCAACCACGAGCAGTACTTC | CSPERGTGGNHEQYF
TRBJ2-3 | NA | NA | TRBV11-2 | TGTGCCAGCAGCTTAGCCCAGCGGGCGGGAGATACGCAGTATTTT | CASSLAQRAGDTQYF
TRBJ1-5 | NA | NA | TRBV9 | TGTGCCAGCAGCGTCGGGGTCAATCAGCCCCAGCATTTT | CASSVGVNQPQHF
TRBJ2-7 | TRBD1 | once | TRBV4-1 | TGCGCCAGCAGCCAAGCCCCGTTGGGACAGGGTGCCTACGAGCAGTACTTC | CASSQAPLGQGAYEQYF
TRBJ2-2 | NA | NA | TRBV7-2 | TGTGCCAGCAGCTTAAGACTAGCGAACACCGGGGAGCTGTTTTTT | CASSLRLANTGELFF
TRBJ1-5 | NA | NA | TRBV20-1 | TGCAGTGCTAGTGCAGGGGCCAATCAGCCCCAGCATTTT | CSASAGANQPQHF
TRBJ2-3 | TRBD1 | NA | TRBV9 | TGTGCCAGCAGCGTTTCACAGGGGGATACGCAGTATTTT | CASSVSQGDTQYF
TRBJ2-1 | TRBD1 | NA | TRBV10-3 | TGTGCCATCAGTGAAGGGGACAGAACTAATGAGCAGTTCTTC | CAISEGDRTNEQFF
TRBJ1-6 | TRBD1 | once | TRBV5-1 | TGCGCCAGCAGCTTGGAAGGGGGCCCACCCCTCCACTTT | CASSLEGGPPLHF
TRBJ2-5 | TRBD1 | NA | TRBV5-4 | TGTGCCAGCAGCTGGGACAGGGGACAAGAGACCCAGTACTTC | CASSWDRGQETQYF
TRBJ1-5 | NA | NA | TRBV7-9 | TGTGCCAGGCCAAGGGCCGGGGATTATAGCAATCAGCCCCAGCATTTT | CARPRAGDYSNQPQHF
TRBJ2-1 | NA | NA | TRBV2 | TGTGCCAGCGCGGTTAGCTCCTACAATGAGCAGTTCTTC | CASAVSSYNEQFF
TRBJ1-6 | NA | few | TRBV5-6 | TGTGCCAGCAGCTACAGGGCGCCCTATAATTCACCCCTCCACTTT | CASSYRAPYNSPLHF
TRBJ1-1 | NA | NA | TRBV18 | TGTGCCAGCTCACCTCTCGGAGCGAAGAACACTGAAGCTTTCTTT | CASSPLGAKNTEAFF
TRBJ1-1 | NA | NA | TRBV18 | TGTGCCAGCTCACCGGGCAGGAACACTGAAGCTTTCTTT | CASSPGRNTEAFF
TRBJ2-5 | TRBD2 | NA | TRBV5-1 | TGCGCCAGCAGCAGCAGCGGGGGGAGGTCGGAGACCCAGTACTTC | CASSSSGGRSETQYF
TRBJ2-5 | TRBD2 | NA | TRBV7-3 | TGTGCCAGCAGCCTCACTAGCGGGAGGGCTATAGAGACCCAGTACTTC | CASSLTSGRAIETQYF
TRBJ1-2 | NA | NA | TRBV2 | TGTGCCAGCATGGGGCATCCAGCTAACTATGGCTACACCTTC | CASMGHPANYGYTF
TRBJ2-3 | TRBD2 | NA | TRBV9 | TGTGCCAGCAGCGTAACGGCGGGGGGGCCAGATACGCAGTATTTT | CASSVTAGGPDTQYF
TRBJ1-2 | TRBD1 | NA | TRBV30 | TGTGCCTGGAGACAGGGGAGCACCTATGGCTACACCTTC | CAWRQGSTYGYTF
TRBJ2-1 | NA | NA | TRBV18 | TGTGCCAGCTCACCACTAGACAGGAATGAGCAGTTCTTC | CASSPLDRNEQFF
TRBJ1-2 | TRBD1 | NA | TRBV19 | TGTGCCAGTAGTAAGACCGGGACAGGGGGCTTGTATGGCTACACCTTC | CASSKTGTGGLYGYTF
TRBJ2-5 | TRBD2 | NA | TRBV10-1 | TGCGCCATCCCTAACTCCCGGGGGGGCCGAGAGACCCAGTACTTC | CAIPNSRGGRETQYF
TRBJ2-1 | NA | NA | TRBV7-7 | TGTGCTAGCAGCTTTTCCAGGGAAGGCCGTGGGAATGAGCAGTTCTTC | CASSFSREGRGNEQFF
TRBJ1-1 | NA | NA | TRBV5-4 | TGTGCCAGCAGCTTGGATGGCAGGGTGGTAACTGAAGCTTTCTTT | CASSLDGRVVTEAFF
TRBJ2-5 | TRBD2 | NA | TRBV13 | TGTGCCAGCAGCCGTCTAGCGGGGGAAGAGACCCAGTACTTC | CASSRLAGEETQYF
TRBJ1-5 | NA | NA | TRBV21-1 | TGTGCCAGCAGCAAAGAGGCAGGGCTAAATCAGCCCCAGCATTTT | CASSKEAGLNQPQHF
TRBJ1-5 | NA | once | TRBV19 | TGTGCCACCTCGGGGTATAGCAATCAGCCCCAGCATTTT | CATSGYSNQPQHF
TRBJ1-6 | TRBD1 | NA | TRBV7-2 | TGTGCCAGCAGCTTAGGACAGGGGACTTCACCCCTCCACTTT | CASSLGQGTSPLHF
TRBJ2-5 | TRBD2 | NA | TRBV5-8 | TGTGCCAGCAGCTTAGGGACTAGCGGGGTGATCGCCCAAGAGACCCAGTACTTC | CASSLGTSGVIAQETQYF
TRBJ2-2 | NA | NA | TRBV6-5 | TGTGCCAGCAGTCGAGGGCCCGGGGAGCTGTTTTTT | CASSRGPGELFF
TRBJ1-2 | NA | NA | TRBV19 | TGTGCCAGTAGTCTACCGACAGGAGCTAACTATGGCTACACCTTC | CASSLPTGANYGYTF
TRBJ1-2 | NA | NA | TRBV18 | TGTGCCAGCTCACCGGCAGGGGCCCTCCTTACTATAGGCTACACCTTC | CASSPAGALLTIGYTF
TRBJ2-1 | TRBD1 | few | TRBV2 | TGTGCCAGCAAAGAGGGGACAGGGTACTACAATGAGCAGTTCTTC | CASKEGTGYYNEQFF
TRBJ1-2 | NA | once | TRBV7-2 | TGTGCCAGCAGCTTCCGGACAGACGGAAACTATGGCTACACCTTC | CASSFRTDGNYGYTF
TRBJ2-7 | NA | once | TRBV2 | TGTGCCAGCAGTGGTAGCGAAATTCACGAGCAGTACTTC | CASSGSEIHEQYF
TRBJ2-7 | NA | NA | TRBV29-1 | TGCAGCGCCTCGAATCCCGGGTCCTACGAGCAGTACTTC | CSASNPGSYEQYF
TRBJ2-3 | TRBD2 | NA | TRBV5-1 | TGCGCCAGCAGCTTAACCCGGGGGGGGCGTGAAGATACGCAGTATTTT | CASSLTRGGREDTQYF